This TCR beta chain derives from a study of blood T cell repertoires in COVID-19. Study background: Acute and convalescent COVID-19 specimens originated in the United States, Italy and Spain.

Adults between roughly 18 and 95 years of age took part from 24 US areas. This CDR3 comprises 14 residues. Trimming left V 2 bases short and J 12 bases short, with 17 bases between. Germline assignment: CDR1 SGHRS and CDR2 YFSETQ. The assay was immunoSEQ multiplex PCR, and TCRdb's table has in-frame clones only and misses some. Here the sample spans 150,000 to 200,000 clones, about 80% being singletons. The gene calls are TRBV5-1 and TRBJ1-4, with TRBD1 as a possible D gene (6 bases). What was sequenced was PBMCs or T cells enriched from blood (not recorded which). The receptor was isolated from a man in his sixties who had been exposed to COVID-19. The CDR3 sequence: CASSFRLTDSELFF. As DNA, the CDR3 is TGCGCCAGCAGCTTTAGATTAACGGACAGCGAACTGTTTTTT.